This T cell receptor (beta chain) emerged from a study of cytomegalovirus exposure and HLA in healthy donors. Germline assignment: CDR1 SGDLS and CDR2 YYNGEE. The CDR3 has 13 amino acids. The V segment lost 7 bases and the J segment 5 bases; nucleotides outside the gene matches: 3. The PCR ran on 60 Vbeta and 13 Jbeta primers. Some clones are missing from TCRdb's copy, which holds only in-frame ones; the method was immunoSEQ multiplex PCR. This repertoire includes about 170,000 clones. The sequenced sample consisted of PBMCs. The chain uses TRBV9 and TRBJ2-1, with TRBD2 matching over 10 bases. This receptor was obtained from a woman aged 18-29 years in good health and CMV-seropositive. CDR3 coding DNA: TGTGCCAGCCAGCGGGGGGGGAACAATGAGCAGTTCTTC. Its translation is CASQRGGNNEQFF.